The rows below give T cell receptor beta chains drawn from one sample of a study of Ad26.COV2.S vaccination and SARS-CoV-2 variants. Assay: immunoSEQ multiplex PCR; the TCRdb copy retains only in-frame clones and omits some. The data show around 340,000 clones, 85% to 90% seen once. Sequenced here: peripheral blood, sampled in a trial of Ad26.COV2.S vaccine versus placebo. The receptors were sampled from a person between 18 and 59 years old who received the Ad26.COV2.S COVID-19 vaccine or a placebo. Each CDR3 is given with its conserved first and last residue. A D gene is named only where the DNA matches it firmly. Where a row states a size, it is once, few, many or the class of an expanded clone; other rows omit it.

v_gene	j_gene	abundance	d_gene	CDR3nt	CDR3aa
TRBV3-1/TRBV3-2	TRBJ1-6	.	.	TGTGCCAGCAGCCAAGGTCAGGCCGGGACGGCATTTTCGCCCCTCCACTTT	CASSQGQAGTAFSPLHF
TRBV5-1	TRBJ2-7	.	TRBD2	TGCGCCAGCAGCTTGAGGACTAGCGGGGGATACCGGGGGAACTCCTACGAGCAGTACTTC	CASSLRTSGGYRGNSYEQYF
TRBV9	TRBJ2-7	.	TRBD1	TGTGCCGGGTTCAGACAGGGGATGTACGAGCAGTACTTC	CAGFRQGMYEQYF
TRBV11-3	TRBJ2-7	.	TRBD2	TGTGCCAGCAGCTTAGGGGCGGGGGCCTACGAGCAGTACTTC	CASSLGAGAYEQYF
TRBV28	TRBJ1-1	once	TRBD1	TGTGCCAGCAGACCCCCGGACAGGGACACTGAAGCTTTCTTT	CASRPPDRDTEAFF
TRBV10-3	TRBJ1-2	.	.	TGTGCCATCAGTGACCCGGGGCAGGGCCTCTCGTATGGCTACACCTTC	CAISDPGQGLSYGYTF
TRBV5-8	TRBJ2-3	.	TRBD1	TGTGCCAGCAGCTCAATACACAGGGGAAGAAGCACAGATACGCAGTATTTT	CASSSIHRGRSTDTQYF
TRBV7-8	TRBJ1-1	.	TRBD1	TGTGCCAGCAGCTTAGGGACAGGGGCCGGGACTGAAGCTTTCTTT	CASSLGTGAGTEAFF
TRBV6-5	TRBJ2-5	.	TRBD1	TGTGCCAGCAGTAGGGGACAGGGGGCAGGTCAGACCCAGTACTTC	CASSRGQGAGQTQYF
TRBV6-6	TRBJ1-2	.	.	TGTGCCAGCAGTTACTCCGGCCTATATGGCTACACCTTC	CASSYSGLYGYTF
TRBV4-2	TRBJ2-2	.	TRBD2	TGTGCCAGCAGCCAAGATCCCCTAGCGGGAGGTCCCGGGGAGCTGTTTTTT	CASSQDPLAGGPGELFF
TRBV4-1	TRBJ2-7	once	.	TGCGCCAGCAGCCAAGCTGACGGGTTGACCTACGAGCAGTACTTC	CASSQADGLTYEQYF
TRBV7-2	TRBJ2-7	.	.	TGTGCCAGCAGCTTAGCTCTGGACCGGACCTACGAGCAGTACTTC	CASSLALDRTYEQYF
TRBV28	TRBJ2-7	.	TRBD2	TGTGCCAGCAGCCCCCGGGAGGGGTCAGCCTACGAGCAGTACTTC	CASSPREGSAYEQYF
TRBV24-1	TRBJ2-3	.	.	TGTGCCACCGCCCCTTTGAGAGGGGCAGATACGCAGTATTTT	CATAPLRGADTQYF
TRBV29-1	TRBJ2-1	.	TRBD2	TGCAGCTCCATAGGGACTAGCGGGGGGGCATCCTACAATGAGCAGTTCTTC	CSSIGTSGGASYNEQFF
TRBV4-2	TRBJ2-1	.	TRBD2	TGTGCCAGCAGCCAGTGGACTAGCGGGAGAGGTGGAGGGGAGCAGTTCTTC	CASSQWTSGRGGGEQFF
TRBV5-1	TRBJ2-3	.	.	TGCGCCAGCAGCTCCACTAGAGAGACAGATACGCAGTATTTT	CASSSTRETDTQYF
TRBV27	TRBJ1-5	.	.	TGTGCCAGCAGTCCAGGATCTAGCAATCAGCCCCAGCATTTT	CASSPGSSNQPQHF
TRBV19	TRBJ2-5	.	TRBD2	TGTGCCAGTAGTATGGGTGGGACTAGCGGGAGAGGGGTCGGAGAGACCCAGTACTTC	CASSMGGTSGRGVGETQYF
TRBV28	TRBJ1-5	.	.	TGTGCCAGCAGTTTAGACAGGAGCAATCAGCCCCAGCATTTT	CASSLDRSNQPQHF
TRBV4-3	TRBJ2-7	.	.	TGCGCCAGCAGCCAAGACCCTTTTAAAGCCTACGAGCAGTACTTC	CASSQDPFKAYEQYF
TRBV28	TRBJ1-1	.	TRBD1	TGTGCCAGCAGTTTCCTTGGGACAGGGGGGCTGAACACTGAAGCTTTCTTT	CASSFLGTGGLNTEAFF
TRBV19	TRBJ2-1	.	TRBD2	TGTGCCAGTAGTTTCCGGGGGGGCTACAATGAGCAGTTCTTC	CASSFRGGYNEQFF
TRBV18	TRBJ2-1	once	TRBD1	TGTGCCAGCTCACCAATGGGACAGGGGGCTGCCTACAATGAGCAGTTCTTC	CASSPMGQGAAYNEQFF
TRBV18	TRBJ2-7	.	.	TGTGCCAGCCGTCGGGGGCAGGGGGGAAAACGCTACGAGCAGTACTTC	CASRRGQGGKRYEQYF
TRBV12-5	TRBJ1-1	.	.	TGTGCTAGTTGTAGCGATTTGAACACTGAAGCTTTCTTT	CASCSDLNTEAFF
TRBV14	TRBJ2-1	.	TRBD1	TGTGCCAGCAGTCGGGACAGGGGATACAATGAGCAGTTCTTC	CASSRDRGYNEQFF
TRBV6-6	TRBJ1-4	.	.	TGTGCCAGCAGTACCGTGGAAGAAAAACTGTTTTTT	CASSTVEEKLFF
TRBV12-3/TRBV12-4	TRBJ2-5	.	.	TGTGCCAGCAGTACCAGGGAGACCCAGTACTTC	CASSTRETQYF
TRBV2	TRBJ1-1	once	TRBD1	TGTGCCAGCAGTGCCCCGGACAGGGGGCCCACTGAAGCTTTCTTT	CASSAPDRGPTEAFF
TRBV6-5	TRBJ1-1	.	.	TGTGCCAGCAGGAATTTACAGCCTTCTGGAGCTTTCTTT	CASRNLQPSGAFF
TRBV11-2	TRBJ1-1	.	.	TGTGCCAGCAGCTTAGGAGAAAGGGAAGCTTTCTTT	CASSLGEREAFF
TRBV28	TRBJ1-6	few	.	TGTGCCAGCAGGGGGGGTGTCACCGGGTGGGATTCACCCCTCCACTTT	CASRGGVTGWDSPLHF
TRBV12-3/TRBV12-4	TRBJ2-3	.	.	TGTGCCAGCGGTCCTTTCACAGATACGCAGTATTTT	CASGPFTDTQYF
TRBV20-1	TRBJ1-6	.	.	TGCAGTGCTCGTGACCCGTATAATTCACCCCTCCACTTT	CSARDPYNSPLHF
TRBV6-5	TRBJ1-1	.	.	TGTGCCAGCGTAGACAGATCGAGGACTGAAGCTTTCTTT	CASVDRSRTEAFF
TRBV4-1	TRBJ1-4	few	.	TGCGCCAGCAGCCAAGGCGGTGAAAAACTGTTTTTT	CASSQGGEKLFF
TRBV4-2	TRBJ2-6	.	.	TGTGCCAGCAGCCAAGCTCCAGGGCTCGGGGCCAACGTCCTGACTTTC	CASSQAPGLGANVLTF
TRBV7-8	TRBJ2-1	.	TRBD2	TGTGCCAGCAGCGACCCGCGGGGGGCCAATGAGCAGTTCTTC	CASSDPRGANEQFF
TRBV7-9	TRBJ2-1	.	TRBD2	TGTGCCAGCAGCTTAATAAACGCTAGCGGGAGGTACTACAATGAGCAGTTCTTC	CASSLINASGRYYNEQFF
TRBV19	TRBJ1-6	once	TRBD1	TGTGCCAGTAGCCTCACAGGGGGACGACGGTCCCTCCACTTT	CASSLTGGRRSLHF
TRBV3-1/TRBV3-2	TRBJ1-2	.	.	TGTGCCAGCAGCCACTGGGGGGCTCTGAACTATGGCTACACCTTC	CASSHWGALNYGYTF
TRBV19	TRBJ1-5	.	TRBD1	TGTGCCAGTACCGCCATTGACAGGGATGATCAGCCCCAGCATTTT	CASTAIDRDDQPQHF
TRBV10-1	TRBJ1-4	once	.	TGCGCCAGCAGTGAGTCAGGGATGAGGGAAAAACTGTTTTTT	CASSESGMREKLFF
TRBV7-9	TRBJ2-5	.	.	TGTGCCAGCAGCTCCGGGGGACTTCCCCTGGAGACCCAGTACTTC	CASSSGGLPLETQYF
TRBV7-2	TRBJ2-1	.	TRBD2	TGTGCCAGCAGCTCAGGACTAGAGGGGAATGAGCAGTTCTTC	CASSSGLEGNEQFF
TRBV6-8	TRBJ1-1	.	TRBD1	TGTGCCAGCAGTTACTCGACGCCCCAGGGGGCGATGAACACTGAAGCTTTCTTT	CASSYSTPQGAMNTEAFF
TRBV28	TRBJ1-6	.	TRBD1	TGTGCCAAACTACCGGGACAGGGGATTTCACCCCTCCACTTT	CAKLPGQGISPLHF
TRBV27	TRBJ2-1	.	.	TGTGCCAGCATACCCCCGGGGGGCATAGGCAATGAGCAGTTCTTC	CASIPPGGIGNEQFF
TRBV7-2	TRBJ2-2	.	TRBD2	TGTGCCAGCAGCTTCGGGCTAGCGGGAGTTCGAGACACCGGGGAGCTGTTTTTT	CASSFGLAGVRDTGELFF
TRBV10-3	TRBJ2-1	.	TRBD2	TGTGCCATCAGTGGGCTAGCGGGAGAACAATATTACAATGAGCAGTTCTTC	CAISGLAGEQYYNEQFF
TRBV13	TRBJ2-1	.	TRBD2	TGTGCCAGCAGCTTAGTGACTAGCGGGAGTTCCTACAATGAGCAGTTCTTC	CASSLVTSGSSYNEQFF
TRBV30	TRBJ1-1	.	.	TGTGCCTGGACGTGGGTAGGGGGTAGCGTCACTGAAGCTTTCTTT	CAWTWVGGSVTEAFF
TRBV4-3	TRBJ1-6	once	.	TGCGCCAGCAGCCAAACGAGCTCCTATAATTCACCCCTCCACTTT	CASSQTSSYNSPLHF
TRBV7-9	TRBJ1-1	.	TRBD1	TGTGCCAGCAGCCCGGGGACAGGGAGGAACACTGAAGCTTTCTTT	CASSPGTGRNTEAFF
TRBV5-1	TRBJ2-7	.	.	TGCGCCAGCAGCGAGGGAACCTACGAGCAGTACTTC	CASSEGTYEQYF
TRBV29-1	TRBJ2-1	.	.	TGCAGCGTTGTCCTTGGGTCAATCAGCTCCTACAATGAGCAGTTCTTC	CSVVLGSISSYNEQFF
TRBV11-2	TRBJ2-1	.	.	TGTGCCAGCACCGTAGGGTATGAGGGAGCCCCCTACAATGAGCAGTTCTTC	CASTVGYEGAPYNEQFF
TRBV29-1	TRBJ2-3	few	.	TGCAGCGTTCTGGAGGAAGGGCCAGATACGCAGTATTTT	CSVLEEGPDTQYF